The rows below give T cell receptor beta chains drawn from one sample of a study of regulatory T cells in long-lasting Graves disease. TCRdb passed the multiplex PCR reads through MiXCR, listing each CDR3 protein once. This repertoire shows under 500,000 distinct CDR3 sequences, about 20% found once; its top ten account for less than 25%. The source material was peripheral blood mononuclear cells (PBMCs), sampled when the disease was refractory, from a patient treated with antithyroid drugs. The source is a female donor with Graves disease. CDR3s include the opening cysteine and the closing phenylalanine or tryptophan. The order of the fields is clone size, CDR3 length, D gene, J gene, V gene, CDR3 DNA, CDR3 protein. D genes are given only for firm matches. Not every row has a clone size; where given, it reads once, few, many or a size class.

- 13 TRBD1 TRBJ1-6 TRBV19 TGTGCCAGTAGGGACAGGCGGAATTCACCCCTCCACTTT CASRDRRNSPLHF
- 17 - TRBJ2-2 TRBV7-9 TGTGCCAGCAGCTTCCCCCGAAACAGGGTGAACACCGGGGAGCTGTTTTTT CASSFPRNRVNTGELFF
few 14 - TRBJ1-2 TRBV4-1 TGCGCCAGCAGCCAAGACGGGCGGATAGCTGGCTACACCTTC CASSQDGRIAGYTF
- 15 TRBD2 TRBJ2-1 TRBV7-9 TGTGCCAGCAGCGGGGGACTAGCGGGAGTCTATGAGCAGTTCTTC CASSGGLAGVYEQFF
- 16 TRBD1 TRBJ2-7 TRBV2 TGTGCCAGCAGGACAGGGCCGGGACAGGGGGCCGGTGAGCAGTACTTC CASRTGPGQGAGEQYF
- 12 - TRBJ2-3 TRBV12-3/TRBV12-4 TGTGCCAGCACCTTGACTAGGAATACGCAGTATTTT CASTLTRNTQYF
- 16 TRBD1 TRBJ1-5 TRBV3-1 TGTGCCAGCAGCCAAGGGCCGGGACAGGGCAATCAGCCCCAGCATTTT CASSQGPGQGNQPQHF
many 16 TRBD2 TRBJ2-7 TRBV7-2 TGTGCCAGCAGCTCCTCATGGGGGACTAGCGAATACGAGCAGTACTTC CASSSSWGTSEYEQYF
- 12 - TRBJ2-7 TRBV28 TGTGCCAGCAGACCCGGATTGGGGGAGCAGTACTTC CASRPGLGEQYF
- 13 TRBD1 TRBJ2-7 TRBV28 TGTGCCAGCAGGTGGGGACAGGGGGTCGAGCAGTACTTC CASRWGQGVEQYF
- 19 TRBD2 TRBJ2-2 TRBV29-1 TGCAGCGTTGCAGGGCTAGCGGGAAAAGGAGAATACTCAACCGGGGAGCTGTTTTTT CSVAGLAGKGEYSTGELFF
- 16 TRBD1 TRBJ2-7 TRBV18 TGTGCCAGCTCACCACCTTTAGACAGGGTGGGCCACGAGCAGTACTTC CASSPPLDRVGHEQYF
many 14 TRBD1 TRBJ2-7 TRBV2 TGTGCCACCCAATCCGGGACAGGGGAGTACGAGCAGTACTTC CATQSGTGEYEQYF
- 14 TRBD2 TRBJ2-5 TRBV19 TGTGCCAGTAGTACGCCAGCGGGGTGGGAGACCCAGTACTTC CASSTPAGWETQYF
many 14 - TRBJ1-2 TRBV30 TGTGCCTGGATTCCCGACATACCGGGCGATGGCTACACCTTC CAWIPDIPGDGYTF
few 15 - TRBJ2-6 TRBV6-1 TGTGCCGGAGGCCCCCGTGGGCCTGGGGCCAACGTCCTGACTTTC CAGGPRGPGANVLTF
few 14 - TRBJ1-3 TRBV12-3/TRBV12-4 TGTGCCAGCAGAGAGGTAGCCTCTGGAAACACCATATATTTT CASREVASGNTIYF
- 19 - TRBJ2-3 TRBV28 TGTGCCAGCAGTTTGGGGCTCTGGGGGGGGCCCGCTATGACAGATACGCAGTATTTT CASSLGLWGGPAMTDTQYF
many 15 TRBD1 TRBJ1-1 TRBV5-1 TGCGCCAGCAGCTTGGGGACAGGGTTGACAACTGAAGCTTTCTTT CASSLGTGLTTEAFF
- 16 - TRBJ2-3 TRBV6-1 TGTGCCAGCACCCTAAACCTCCTGGACCGCACAGATACGCAGTATTTT CASTLNLLDRTDTQYF
many 20 TRBD1 TRBJ2-5 TRBV27 TGTGCCAGCAGTATAATCCCCGGACAGGGAGAAGAATGGCTGAAAGAGACCCAGTACTTC CASSIIPGQGEEWLKETQYF
many 13 - TRBJ1-1 TRBV3-1 TGTGCCAGCAGCCAGATAGAGTACACTGAAGCTTTCTTT CASSQIEYTEAFF
few 14 - TRBJ2-6 TRBV27 TGTGCCAGCAGGCCCATGGCTGGGGCCAACGTCCTGACTTTC CASRPMAGANVLTF
few 12 - TRBJ2-7 TRBV20-1 TGCAGTGCTCATGGTGGGGTAGGCGAGCAGTACTTC CSAHGGVGEQYF
- 15 - TRBJ2-4 TRBV12-3/TRBV12-4 TGTGCCAGCAGCCCTCTGAGGGGGACCAAAAACATTCAGTACTTC CASSPLRGTKNIQYF
many 13 - TRBJ2-5 TRBV2 TGTGCCAGCACGCGACAGGTTCAAGAGACCCAGTACTTC CASTRQVQETQYF
few 15 TRBD1 TRBJ1-2 TRBV27 TGTGCCAGCAGTTCGGGACAGGGACTCGTCTATGGCTACACCTTC CASSSGQGLVYGYTF
- 15 TRBD1 TRBJ1-5 TRBV6-1 TGTGCCAGCAACACGACAGGGGACTTTTGTCAGCCCCAGCATTTT CASNTTGDFCQPQHF
- 15 - TRBJ1-5 TRBV4-3 TGCGCCAGCAGCCAAGATGCAGGGCTCAATCAGCCCCAGCATTTT CASSQDAGLNQPQHF
few 17 - TRBJ2-2 TRBV5-1 TGCGCCAGCAGCTTGCCGGGGCCAGAGAGTCCCACCGGGGAGCTGTTTTTT CASSLPGPESPTGELFF
few 13 - TRBJ1-1 TRBV6-1 TGTGCCAGCAGCATCCAGGATCCCACTGAAGCTTTCTTT CASSIQDPTEAFF
many 14 - TRBJ2-5 TRBV2 TGTGCCAGCAGTGAAAGAGCTTACCAAGAGACCCAGTACTTC CASSERAYQETQYF
- 17 TRBD2 TRBJ2-1 TRBV19 TGTGCCAGTAGTATGGCGGGACTAGCGGGGGGATACAATGAGCAGTTCTTC CASSMAGLAGGYNEQFF
- 17 - TRBJ2-7 TRBV28 TGTGCCAGCAGTCTAACCGCGTCATGGGCCGCTTCCTACGAGCAGTACTTC CASSLTASWAASYEQYF
few 13 - TRBJ1-5 TRBV7-2 TGTGCCAGCAGCTCCGCTTATCGTCAGCCCCAGCATTTT CASSSAYRQPQHF
many 13 - TRBJ1-2 TRBV30 TGTGCCTGGAGTCCGGGACTTTCGTATGGCTACACCTTC CAWSPGLSYGYTF
few 16 - TRBJ2-7 TRBV10-3 TGTGCCATCAGTCCCAACCCCGGGCAGGCCTCCTACGAGCAGTACTTC CAISPNPGQASYEQYF
many 14 - TRBJ2-6 TRBV2 TGTGCCAGCAGTGAACAGGCTGGGGCCAACGTCCTGACTTTC CASSEQAGANVLTF
- 16 TRBD2 TRBJ2-7 TRBV7-2 TGTGCCAGCAGTCCCTCCGGGACTAGCGGAAACTACGAGCAGTACTTC CASSPSGTSGNYEQYF
few 16 TRBD1 TRBJ1-1 TRBV19 TGTGCCAGTAGAGGGACAGGGGGCGCCGGAGGTACTGAAGCTTTCTTT CASRGTGGAGGTEAFF
many 15 TRBD1 TRBJ1-1 TRBV11-2 TGTGCCAGCAGACCCATACAGGGGCCGGGGACTGAAGCTTTCTTT CASRPIQGPGTEAFF
many 14 - TRBJ1-4 TRBV28 TGTGCCAGCAGTCGGGCCACAACTAATGAAAAACTGTTTTTT CASSRATTNEKLFF
many 15 - TRBJ1-3 TRBV2 TGTGCCAGCACTAAGACAGAATCCTCTGGAAACACCATATATTTT CASTKTESSGNTIYF
- 15 - TRBJ2-6 TRBV12-3/TRBV12-4 TGTGCCATCAGTGAGGACTACTCTGGGGCCAACGTCCTGACTTTC CAISEDYSGANVLTF
- 16 TRBD2 TRBJ2-3 TRBV19 TGTGCCAGTAGTATGTCTAGCGGGAGGTTAGGTGGGGCGCAGTATTTT CASSMSSGRLGGAQYF
- 14 TRBD2 TRBJ2-7 TRBV24-1 TGTGCCACCAGTGACCACCAGCGGGGGTACGAGCAGTACTTC CATSDHQRGYEQYF
many 11 - TRBJ2-7 TRBV2 TGTGCCAGCGGTGCCCTCTACGAGCAGTACTTC CASGALYEQYF
many 15 - TRBJ2-7 TRBV7-2 TGTGCCAGCAGCTTAGGGTATGGGTCTGGGTACGAGCAGTACTTC CASSLGYGSGYEQYF
many 15 TRBD1 TRBJ1-2 TRBV28 TGTGCCAGCAGTTCCAACGGACAGGGGGAGGGTGGCTACACCTTC CASSSNGQGEGGYTF
- 15 - TRBJ2-7 TRBV10-3 TGTGCCATCAGGGGGGCTTGGCAATCACCCTACGAGCAGTACTTC CAIRGAWQSPYEQYF
few 15 TRBD1 TRBJ1-6 TRBV20-1 TGCAGTGCTCAGAGATCCGCGGGACAGGGGCGACCCCTCCACTTT CSAQRSAGQGRPLHF
many 11 - TRBJ1-2 TRBV30 TGTGCCTGGAGTGTACTCTATGGCTACACCTTC CAWSVLYGYTF
few 15 - TRBJ2-5 TRBV20-1 TGCAGTGCTAACCGGCCCATATCACGCGGGGAGACCCAGTACTTC CSANRPISRGETQYF
- 14 - TRBJ2-5 TRBV7-9 TGTGCCAGCAGCTTAGTTGGGGTTTGGGAGACCCAGTACTTC CASSLVGVWETQYF
few 13 - TRBJ1-1 TRBV4-3 TGCGCCAGCAGCCAAGAGCGGAACACTGAAGCTTTCTTT CASSQERNTEAFF